This TCR beta chain was observed in a study of cytomegalovirus exposure and HLA in healthy donors. Study details: Assignment to the Caucasian-associated ancestry cluster applied to approximately 79% of the roughly 400 genotyped donors. Whole-study results and caveats: About 90% or about 30% of the time was how often most TCR beta V segments were productive, according to an earlier analysis.

PCR involved 60 Vbeta and 13 Jbeta primers. The assay was immunoSEQ multiplex PCR, and TCRdb's table has in-frame clones only and misses some. The sample has over 150,000 clones, roughly 84% seen once. Germline CDR1 is LNHDA and CDR2 is SQIVND (reference sequence). V lost 5 bases and J lost 1; bases outside the gene matches: 2. The CDR3 sequence is 14 residues long. This clone was seen a few times. The antigen is not known. The chain has TRBV19 and TRBJ1-1; 9 bases align to TRBD1. The sample comprised PBMCs. This receptor was taken from a boy between 2 and 10 years old in good health and CMV-seronegative. The CDR3 nucleotides read TGTGCCAGTAGTCCGGGACAGGGGAACACTGAAGCTTTCTTT. Translation gives CASSPGQGNTEAFF.